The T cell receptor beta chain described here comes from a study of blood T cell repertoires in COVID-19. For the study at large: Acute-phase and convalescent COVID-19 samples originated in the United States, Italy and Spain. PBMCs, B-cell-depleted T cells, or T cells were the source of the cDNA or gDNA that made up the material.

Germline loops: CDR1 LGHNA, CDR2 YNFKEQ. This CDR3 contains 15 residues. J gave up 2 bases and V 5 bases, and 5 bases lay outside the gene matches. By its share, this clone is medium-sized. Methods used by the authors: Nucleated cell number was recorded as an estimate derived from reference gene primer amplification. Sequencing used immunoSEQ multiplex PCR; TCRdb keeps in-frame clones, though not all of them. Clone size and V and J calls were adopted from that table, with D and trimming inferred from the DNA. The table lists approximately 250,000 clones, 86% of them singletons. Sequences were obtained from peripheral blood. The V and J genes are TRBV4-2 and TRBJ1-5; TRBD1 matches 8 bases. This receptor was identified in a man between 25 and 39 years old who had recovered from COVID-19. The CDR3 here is CASSTQTGGNQPQHF. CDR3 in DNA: TGTGCCAGCAGCACACAGACAGGGGGCAATCAGCCCCAGCATTTT.